These 4 T cell receptor beta chains share one sample of origin, sequenced in a study of T cell repertoires in cytomegalovirus infection. TCRdb used MiXCR to reprocess the reads, holding one entry per CDR3 protein. The data contain under 800,000 distinct CDR3 sequences, 24% of them singletons. Sequencing input: CD8+ T cells from PBMCs. The receptors here all came from a human donor in good health (CMV status not recorded). Some clones in this sample may be carry-over from other donors' samples.

This clonotype was detected ten times or more. The chain has TRBV5-1 and TRBJ2-7; no clear D gene. CDR1 is SGHRS, CDR2 YFSETQ, per germline. Trimming took off 4 bases at V and 0 bases at J, with 11 bases between the two ends. The CDR3 length is 14 residues. CDR3 residues: CASSERTYSYEQYF. CDR3 coding DNA: TGCGCCAGCAGCGAGAGGACCTACTCCTACGAGCAGTACTTC.

The J gene is TRBJ1-2, the V gene TRBV27; D is uncertain. V lost 5 bases to trimming and J lost 4 bases, with 14 bases between them. Germline V gene lookup returns CDR1 MNHEY and CDR2 SMNVEV (reference sequence). CDR3 length: 14 residues. DNA of the CDR3: TGTGCCAGCAGTCCCTCGGGGAATAGCTATGGCTACACCTTC. Translated: CASSPSGNSYGYTF.

This clonotype was seen repeatedly, ten times or more. This chain uses TRBV12-3 or TRBV12-4 with TRBJ2-7; 10 nucleotides line up with TRBD1. V was pared by 6 bases and J by 6 bases, with 2 bases of the junction left unmatched. This CDR3 comprises 12 residues. The CDR3 region has the DNA TGTGCCAGCAGCCGGACAGGGGGCGAGCAGTACGTC. Amino acids: CASSRTGGEQYV.

V and J are TRBV5-1 and TRBJ2-1; TRBD2 agrees at 9 bases. J lost 4 bases, V lost 5 bases, and 7 bases had no gene match. The germline CDR1 and CDR2 sequences are SGHRS and YFSETQ. This CDR3 region has 15 residues. The CDR3 DNA follows: TGCGCCAGCAGAACCAGCGGGGGGACTTACAATGAGCAGTTCTTC. Amino acid sequence: CASRTSGGTYNEQFF.